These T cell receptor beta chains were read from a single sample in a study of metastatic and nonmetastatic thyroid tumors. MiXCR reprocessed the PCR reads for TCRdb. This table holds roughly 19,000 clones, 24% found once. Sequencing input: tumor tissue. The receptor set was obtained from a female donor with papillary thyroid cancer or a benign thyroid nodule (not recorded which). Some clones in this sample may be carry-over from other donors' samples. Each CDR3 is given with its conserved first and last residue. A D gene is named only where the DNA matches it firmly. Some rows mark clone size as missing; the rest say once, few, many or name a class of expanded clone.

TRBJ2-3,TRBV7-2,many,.,TGTGCCAGCAGCTTAGCCCCGGGGGAGGCAGATACGCAGTATTTT,CASSLAPGEADTQYF
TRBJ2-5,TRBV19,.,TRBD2,TGTGCCAGTAGTAGGGGAGGGAGTGATACCCAGTACTTC,CASSRGGSDTQYF
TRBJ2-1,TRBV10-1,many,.,TGCGCCAGCAGTGAGTCAACAGTTAGCTCCTACAATGAGCAGTTCTTC,CASSESTVSSYNEQFF
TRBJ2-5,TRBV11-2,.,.,TGTGCCAGCAGCCTATGGAGGGGAGAGACCCAGTACTTC,CASSLWRGETQYF
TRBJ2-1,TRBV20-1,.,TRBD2,TGCAGTGGTATCGGACTAGCGGGAGGGTACAATGAGCAGTTCTTC,CSGIGLAGGYNEQFF
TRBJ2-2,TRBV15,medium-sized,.,TGTGCCACCAGCAGAAAGGGGAACACCGGGGAGCTGTTTTTT,CATSRKGNTGELFF
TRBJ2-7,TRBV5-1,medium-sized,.,TGCGCCAGCAGCTTGATAGCCGACAGCCACGAGCAGTACTTC,CASSLIADSHEQYF
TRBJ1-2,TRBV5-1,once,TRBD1,TGCGCCAGCAGCTCCTGGACCGGGACAGGCCCCCGGGGCTACACCTTC,CASSSWTGTGPRGYTF
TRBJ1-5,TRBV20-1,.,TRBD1,TGCAGTGCTAGGAAGAGGGACAGGTCAAATCAGCCCCAGCATTTT,CSARKRDRSNQPQHF
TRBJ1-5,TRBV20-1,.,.,TGCAGTGCTTTTAAAGGCCCAGACAATCAGCCCCAGCATTTT,CSAFKGPDNQPQHF
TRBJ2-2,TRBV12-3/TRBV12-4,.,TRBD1,TGTGCCAGCAGTTGGTGGGACAGGGGATGCACCGGGGAGCTGTTTTTT,CASSWWDRGCTGELFF
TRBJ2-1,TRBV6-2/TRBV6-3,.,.,TGTGCCACTTCTAGCTTTTCCTACAATGAGCAGTTCTTC,CATSSFSYNEQFF
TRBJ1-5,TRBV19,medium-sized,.,TGTGCCAGTAGTATCTATGAAGGGGAGCCCCAGCATTTT,CASSIYEGEPQHF
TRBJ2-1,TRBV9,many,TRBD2,TGTGCCAGCAGCACTTCACTAGCGGGCAACTCCTACAATGAGCAGTTCTTC,CASSTSLAGNSYNEQFF
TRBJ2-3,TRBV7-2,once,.,TGTGCCAGCAGCATACTAGGAGTCACAGATAGGCAGTATTTT,CASSILGVTDRQYF
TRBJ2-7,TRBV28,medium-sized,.,TGTGCCAGCAGATTAGTTCCCACTAGCGAGCAGTACTTC,CASRLVPTSEQYF
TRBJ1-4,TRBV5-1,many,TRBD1,TGCGCCAGCAGCTCTGGGGGACAGACTAATGAAAAACTGTTTTTT,CASSSGGQTNEKLFF
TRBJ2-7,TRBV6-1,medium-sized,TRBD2,TGTGCCAGCAGAGCTAGCGGGAGTAACGAGCAGTACTTC,CASRASGSNEQYF
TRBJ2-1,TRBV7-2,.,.,TGTGCCAGCAGCCCTGCCTTGGGACATGGGCGACATGAGCAGTTCTTC,CASSPALGHGRHEQFF
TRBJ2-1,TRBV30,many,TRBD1,TGTGCCTGGAAGGGTGGGACAGGGTTCACCTACAATGAGCAGTTCTTC,CAWKGGTGFTYNEQFF
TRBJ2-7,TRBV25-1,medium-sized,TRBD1,TGTGCCAGCATAGGGTACAGGGGTGATCACGAGCAGTACTTC,CASIGYRGDHEQYF
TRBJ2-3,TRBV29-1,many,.,TGCAGCGGCCGGGACAAAGTCTCAGATACGCAGTATTTT,CSGRDKVSDTQYF
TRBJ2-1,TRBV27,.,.,TGTGCCAGCAGTTTATCAAGGCAAACATACAATGAGCAGTTCTTC,CASSLSRQTYNEQFF
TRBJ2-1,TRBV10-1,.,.,TGCGCCAGCAGTGCTGCGGTAGTGCCCTATGAGCAGTTCTTC,CASSAAVVPYEQFF
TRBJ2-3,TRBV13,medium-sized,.,TGTGCCAGCAGCGTCCGGCGGTCTGTTGGGTCGACTAGGTGGGATACGCAGTATTTT,CASSVRRSVGSTRWDTQYF
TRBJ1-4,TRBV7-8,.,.,TGTGCCAGCGGTACTGTAGTAAATGAAAAACTGTTTTTT,CASGTVVNEKLFF
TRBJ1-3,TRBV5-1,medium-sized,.,TGCGCCAGCAGCTTAGAGTTCGGGCCTGGAAACACCATATATTTT,CASSLEFGPGNTIYF
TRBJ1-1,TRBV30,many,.,TGTGCCTCTAACCAGAACACTGAAGCTTTCTTT,CASNQNTEAFF
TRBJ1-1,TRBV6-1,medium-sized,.,TGTGCCAGCCTTTACACTGAAGCTTTCTTT,CASLYTEAFF
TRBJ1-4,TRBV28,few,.,TGTGCCAGCAGGCCCATATATAGCCCGTTGGAACTGTTTTTT,CASRPIYSPLELFF
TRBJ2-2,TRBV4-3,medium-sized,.,TGCGCCAGCAGCCAATCCACAGGGTGGAGCACCGGGGAGCTGTTTTTT,CASSQSTGWSTGELFF
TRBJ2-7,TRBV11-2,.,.,TGTGCCAGCAGCTCCTACGCTACCTTAAGCGAATCCTACGAGCAGTACTTC,CASSSYATLSESYEQYF
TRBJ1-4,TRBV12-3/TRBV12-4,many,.,TGTGCCAGCAGTCCCCAGAGAGATAATGAAAAACTGTTTTTT,CASSPQRDNEKLFF
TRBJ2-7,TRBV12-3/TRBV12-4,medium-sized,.,TGTGCCAGCAGTACCCACGAGCAGTACTTC,CASSTHEQYF
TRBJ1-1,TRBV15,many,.,TGTGCCACCAGCAGAGATTGGGGCGGGAGCACTGAAGCTTTCTTT,CATSRDWGGSTEAFF
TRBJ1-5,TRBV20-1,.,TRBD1,TGCAGTGCTAGATCTCTCACAGGGGAGGATCAGCCCCAGCATTTT,CSARSLTGEDQPQHF
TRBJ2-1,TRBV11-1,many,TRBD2,TGTACCAGCAGCTTCTCGACTAGCGGGAGAGGCAATGAGCAGTTCTTC,CTSSFSTSGRGNEQFF
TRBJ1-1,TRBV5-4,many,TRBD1,TGTGCCAGCAGCCGCGGCCGGGACAGGGTCGGAGCTTTCTTT,CASSRGRDRVGAFF
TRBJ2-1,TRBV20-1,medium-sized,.,TGCAGTGCTCCCCCCCCGACCCATGAGCAGTTCTTC,CSAPPPTHEQFF
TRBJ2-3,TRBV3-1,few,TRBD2,TGTGCCAGCAGTACTAGCGGGAACACAGATACGCAGTATTTT,CASSTSGNTDTQYF
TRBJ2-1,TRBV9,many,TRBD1,TGTGCCAGCAGCGGACAGGGGGCATCCTACAATGAGCAGTTCTTC,CASSGQGASYNEQFF
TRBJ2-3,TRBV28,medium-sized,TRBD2,TGTGCCAGCAGTTCGGGAGGGTGGACAGATACGCAGTATTTT,CASSSGGWTDTQYF
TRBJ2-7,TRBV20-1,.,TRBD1,TGCGGTGCTACAGAGGTCTGGCAGGGGGACTCCTACGAGCAGTACTTC,CGATEVWQGDSYEQYF
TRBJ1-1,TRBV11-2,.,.,TGTGCCAGCAGCTCCCGGTTTGACACTGAAGCTTTCTTT,CASSSRFDTEAFF
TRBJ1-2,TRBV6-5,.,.,TGTGCCAGCAGTTACAGGGACGGCTATGGCTACACCTTC,CASSYRDGYGYTF
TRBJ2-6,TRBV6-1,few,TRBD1,TGTGCCAGCAGTGACCGGGACAGAGCCTCTGGGGCCAACGTCCTGACTTTC,CASSDRDRASGANVLTF
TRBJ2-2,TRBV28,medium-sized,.,TGTGCCAGCAGTTTGGGAGTTCCCGGGGAGCTGTTTTTT,CASSLGVPGELFF
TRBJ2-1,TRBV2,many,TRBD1,TGTGCCAGCAGTAGGGACAGGGGGCTCTACAATGAGCAGTTCTTC,CASSRDRGLYNEQFF
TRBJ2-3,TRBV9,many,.,TGTGCCAGCAGCGTAGGGGTGGGCACAGATACGCAGTATTTT,CASSVGVGTDTQYF
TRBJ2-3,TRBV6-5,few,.,TGTGCCAGCAGTTATCACAGCACAGATACGCAGTATTTT,CASSYHSTDTQYF
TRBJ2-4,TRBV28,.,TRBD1,TGTGCCAGCAGTTTATACGGAAGGGGGCTAAACATTCAGTACTTC,CASSLYGRGLNIQYF
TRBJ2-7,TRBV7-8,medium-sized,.,TGTGCCAGCAGCCCTCTCCATGGGCAGCTCTACGAGCAGTACTTC,CASSPLHGQLYEQYF
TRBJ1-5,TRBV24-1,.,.,TGTGCCACCACCCCTGGGGAGGTACTATTTGTTTATAGCAATCAGCCCCAGCATTTT,CATTPGEVLFVYSNQPQHF
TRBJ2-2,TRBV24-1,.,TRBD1,TGTGCCACCAGTGATTTTGGGACAGGGTACGGGGAGCTGTTTTTT,CATSDFGTGYGELFF
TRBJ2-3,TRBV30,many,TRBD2,TGTGCCTGGAACCCTGGACTAGCGCGAACAGATACGCAGTATTTT,CAWNPGLARTDTQYF
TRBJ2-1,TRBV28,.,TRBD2,TGTGCCAGCAGTTTAGCGGGAGTGCCAATCAATGAGCAGTCCTTC,CASSLAGVPINEQSF
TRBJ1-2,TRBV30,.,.,TGTGCCAATCACCCCGGGACATGGGGCAGTAGCGGCTACACCTTC,CANHPGTWGSSGYTF
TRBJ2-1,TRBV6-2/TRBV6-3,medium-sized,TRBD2,TGTGCCAGCAGTCCTCACCTGACTAGCGGGAGTTGGTATGAGCAGTTCTTC,CASSPHLTSGSWYEQFF